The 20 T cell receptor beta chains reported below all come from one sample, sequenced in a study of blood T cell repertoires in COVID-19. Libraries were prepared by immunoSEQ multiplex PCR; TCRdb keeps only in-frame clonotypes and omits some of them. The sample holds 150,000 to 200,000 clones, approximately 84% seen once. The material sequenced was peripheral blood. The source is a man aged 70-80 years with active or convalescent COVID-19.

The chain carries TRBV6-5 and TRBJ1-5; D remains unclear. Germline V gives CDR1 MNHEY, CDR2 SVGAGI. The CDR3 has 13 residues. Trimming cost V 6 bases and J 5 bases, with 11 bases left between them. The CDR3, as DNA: TGTGCCAGCAGCGTTAACTTGGATCAGCCCCAGCATTTT. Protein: CASSVNLDQPQHF.

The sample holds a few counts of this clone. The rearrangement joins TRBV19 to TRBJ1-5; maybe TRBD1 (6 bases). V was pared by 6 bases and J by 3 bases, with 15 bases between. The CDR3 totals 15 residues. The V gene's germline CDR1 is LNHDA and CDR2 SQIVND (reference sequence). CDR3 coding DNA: TGTGCCAGTAGGGGGGCAGGCCCTTCCAATCAGCCCCAGCATTTT. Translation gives CASRGAGPSNQPQHF.

This chain's CDR3 is CASSPRNLGDTEAFF. The CDR3 nucleotides read TGCGCCAGCAGCCCCCGGAACCTAGGAGACACTGAAGCTTTCTTT. V is TRBV4-1 and J is TRBJ1-1; D ambiguous. Between the trimmed V and J ends, which lost 4 bases and 3 bases, there was a span of 15 bases. The CDR3 loop spans 15 amino acids. The germline CDR1 and CDR2 sequences are MGHRA and YSYEKL.

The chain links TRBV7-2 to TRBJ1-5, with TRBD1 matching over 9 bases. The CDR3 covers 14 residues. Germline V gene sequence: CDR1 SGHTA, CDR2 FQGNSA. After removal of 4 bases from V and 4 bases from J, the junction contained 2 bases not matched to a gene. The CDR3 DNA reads TGTGCCAGCAGCTCGGGACAGGGAAATCAGCCCCAGCATTTT. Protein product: CASSSGQGNQPQHF.

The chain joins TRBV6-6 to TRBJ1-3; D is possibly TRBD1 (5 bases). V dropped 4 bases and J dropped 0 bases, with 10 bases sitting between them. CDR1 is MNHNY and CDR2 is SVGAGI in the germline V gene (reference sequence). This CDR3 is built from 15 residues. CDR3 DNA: TGTGCCAGCAGTTCAGGGCCGAGCTCTGGAAACACCATATATTTT. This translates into CASSSGPSSGNTIYF.

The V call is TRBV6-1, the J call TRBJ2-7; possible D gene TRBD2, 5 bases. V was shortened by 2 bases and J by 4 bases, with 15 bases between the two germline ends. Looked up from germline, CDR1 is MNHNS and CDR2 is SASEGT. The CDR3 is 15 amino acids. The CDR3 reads CASSEFRGYYYEQYF. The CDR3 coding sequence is TGTGCCAGCAGTGAATTTAGAGGGTATTATTACGAGCAGTACTTC.

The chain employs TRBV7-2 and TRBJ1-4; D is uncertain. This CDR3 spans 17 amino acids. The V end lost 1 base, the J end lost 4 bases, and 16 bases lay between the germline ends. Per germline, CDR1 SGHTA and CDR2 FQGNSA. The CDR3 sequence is CASSLEVATVNNEKLFF. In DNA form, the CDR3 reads TGTGCCAGCAGCTTAGAAGTCGCGACTGTGAATAATGAAAAACTGTTTTTT.

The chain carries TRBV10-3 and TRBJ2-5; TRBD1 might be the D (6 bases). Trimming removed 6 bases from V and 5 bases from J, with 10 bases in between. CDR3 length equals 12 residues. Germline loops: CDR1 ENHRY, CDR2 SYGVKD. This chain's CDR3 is CAISQGSETQYF. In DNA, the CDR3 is TGTGCCATCAGCCAGGGGTCCGAGACCCAGTACTTC.

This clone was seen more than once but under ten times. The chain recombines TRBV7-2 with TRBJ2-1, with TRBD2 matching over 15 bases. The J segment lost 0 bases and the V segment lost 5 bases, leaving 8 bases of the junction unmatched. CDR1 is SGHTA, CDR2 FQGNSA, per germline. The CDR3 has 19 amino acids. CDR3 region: CASSHGLAGGPSSYNEQFF. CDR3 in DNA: TGTGCCAGCAGCCACGGACTAGCGGGAGGGCCCAGCTCCTACAATGAGCAGTTCTTC.

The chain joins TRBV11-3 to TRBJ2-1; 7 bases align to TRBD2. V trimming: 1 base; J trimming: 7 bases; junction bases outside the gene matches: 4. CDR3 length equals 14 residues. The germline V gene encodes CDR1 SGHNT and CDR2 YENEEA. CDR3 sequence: CASSLGGSRNEQFF. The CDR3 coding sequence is TGTGCCAGCAGCTTAGGCGGGAGTAGGAATGAGCAGTTCTTC.

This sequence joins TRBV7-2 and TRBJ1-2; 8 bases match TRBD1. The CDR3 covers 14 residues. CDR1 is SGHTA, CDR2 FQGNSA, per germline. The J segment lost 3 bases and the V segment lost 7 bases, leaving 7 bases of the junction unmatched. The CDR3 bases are TGTGCCAGCACCGGACAGGGTGGGGACTATGGCTACACCTTC. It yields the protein CASTGQGGDYGYTF.

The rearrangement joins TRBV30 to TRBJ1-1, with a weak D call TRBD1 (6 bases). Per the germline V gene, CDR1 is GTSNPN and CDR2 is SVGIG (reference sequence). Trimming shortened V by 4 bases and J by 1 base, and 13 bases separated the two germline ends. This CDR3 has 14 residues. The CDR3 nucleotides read TGTGCCTGGACCACAGGGCCAGGGAACACTGAAGCTTTCTTT. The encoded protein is CAWTTGPGNTEAFF.

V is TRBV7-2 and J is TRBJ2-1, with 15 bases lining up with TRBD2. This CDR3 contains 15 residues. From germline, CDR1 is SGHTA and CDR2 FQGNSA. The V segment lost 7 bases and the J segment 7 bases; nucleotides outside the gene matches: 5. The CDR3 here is CASKGLAGGPNEQFF. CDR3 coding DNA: TGTGCCAGCAAAGGACTAGCGGGAGGGCCGAATGAGCAGTTCTTC.

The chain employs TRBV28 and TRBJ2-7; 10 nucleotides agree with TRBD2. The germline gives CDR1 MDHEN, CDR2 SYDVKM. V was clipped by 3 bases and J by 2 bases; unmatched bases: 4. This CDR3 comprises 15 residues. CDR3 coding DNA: TGTGCCAGCAGTTTGGGACTAGCGCATCCCTACGAGCAGTACTTC. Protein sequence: CASSLGLAHPYEQYF.

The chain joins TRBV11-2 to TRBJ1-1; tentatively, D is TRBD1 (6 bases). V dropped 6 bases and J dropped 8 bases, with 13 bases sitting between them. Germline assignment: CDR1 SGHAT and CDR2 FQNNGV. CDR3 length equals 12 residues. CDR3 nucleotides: TGTGCCAGCAGTCCTAAGACAGGAGAAGCTTTCTTT. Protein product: CASSPKTGEAFF.

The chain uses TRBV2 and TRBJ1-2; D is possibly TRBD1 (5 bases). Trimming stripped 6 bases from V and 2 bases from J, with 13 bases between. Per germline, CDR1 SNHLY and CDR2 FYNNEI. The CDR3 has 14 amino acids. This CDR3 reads CASRVRVSNYGYTF. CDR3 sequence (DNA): TGTGCCAGCAGGGTCAGGGTATCAAACTATGGCTACACCTTC.

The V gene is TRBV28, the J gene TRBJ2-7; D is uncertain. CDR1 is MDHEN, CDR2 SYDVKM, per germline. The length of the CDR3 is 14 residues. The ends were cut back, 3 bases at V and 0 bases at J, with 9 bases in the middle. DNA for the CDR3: TGTGCCAGCAGTTTCCAGATTGGCTCCTACGAGCAGTACTTC. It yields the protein CASSFQIGSYEQYF. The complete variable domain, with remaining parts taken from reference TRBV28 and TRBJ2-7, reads DVKVTQSSRYLVKRTGEKVFLECVQDMDHENMFWYRQDPGLGLRLIYFSYDVKMKEKGDIPEGYSVSREKKERFSLILESASTNQTSMYLCASSFQIGSYEQYFGPGTRLTVT.

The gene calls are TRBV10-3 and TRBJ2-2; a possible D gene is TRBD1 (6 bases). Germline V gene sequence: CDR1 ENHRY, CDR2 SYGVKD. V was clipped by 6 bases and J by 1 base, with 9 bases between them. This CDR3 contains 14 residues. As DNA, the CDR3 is TGTGCCATCAGGCAGGGGATGAACACCGGGGAGCTGTTTTTT. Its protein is CAIRQGMNTGELFF.

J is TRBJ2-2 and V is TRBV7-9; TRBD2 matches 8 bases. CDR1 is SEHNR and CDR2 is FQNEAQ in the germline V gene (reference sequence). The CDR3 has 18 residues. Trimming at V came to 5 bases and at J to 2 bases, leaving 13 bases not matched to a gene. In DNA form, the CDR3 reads TGTGCCAGCAGCCCGCTTCTGGGAGCGGGGGTAAACACCGGGGAGCTGTTTTTT. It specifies CASSPLLGAGVNTGELFF.

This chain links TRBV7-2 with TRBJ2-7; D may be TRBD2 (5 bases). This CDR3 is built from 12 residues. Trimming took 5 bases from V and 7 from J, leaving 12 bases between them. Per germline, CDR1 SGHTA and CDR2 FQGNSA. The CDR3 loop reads CASSPRTGEQYF. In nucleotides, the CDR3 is TGTGCCAGCAGCCCTCGCACGGGGGAGCAGTACTTC.